This TCR beta chain appears in the sequencing data of a study of tumor-infiltrating lymphocytes in localized non-small cell lung cancer. Study-level results: Technical variation could not be separated from intratumor heterogeneity here. T-cell fraction did not differ between immunotypes IM1 and IM2. Not all patients were TCR sequenced, owing to tissue quantity.

Libraries were prepared by immunoSEQ multiplex PCR; TCRdb keeps only in-frame clonotypes and omits some of them. The repertoire holds tens of thousands of clones, with around two thirds as singletons. By its share, this clone is medium-sized. What it binds is unknown. V was trimmed by 7 bases and J by 7 bases, leaving 22 bases between them. CDR3 size: 15 residues. CDR1 and CDR2 (germline): SNHLY, FYNNEI. Sample: lung tumor tissue. The chain recombines TRBV2 with TRBJ2-5, with a possible D match to TRBD1 (6 bases). The sequence was collected from a human donor with non-small cell lung cancer. The CDR3 sequence: CASINSRGQIGTQYF. Written as DNA, the CDR3 is TGTGCCAGCATTAATTCTAGGGGACAAATAGGGACCCAGTACTTC.